A single sample gave rise to the 15 T cell receptor beta chains below, sequenced in a study of lymphopenia after photon versus proton radiotherapy. Produced via immunoSEQ multiplex PCR; TCRdb's table is partial and in-frame only. The sample carries more than 50,000 clones, over 70% recorded once. The starting material was peripheral blood, obtained from a patient treated with photon-based radiotherapy. The receptors shown here come from a man over 45 with gastric cancer.

The table lists this clone with a count of one. V is TRBV11-3 and J is TRBJ2-2, with TRBD2 identical over 8 bases. Per germline, CDR1 SGHNT and CDR2 YENEEA. The trim removed 3 bases at V and 6 bases at J, leaving 3 bases unmatched. This CDR3 is built from 14 residues. In nucleotides, the CDR3 is TGTGCCAGCAGCTTCCTAGCGGGTTCCGGGGAGCTGTTTTTT. Translating gives CASSFLAGSGELFF.

The rearrangement uses TRBV12-5 and TRBJ2-2; possible D gene TRBD1, 6 bases. The CDR3 has 15 amino acids. Germline CDR1 reads LGHNT; CDR2 reads FRNRAP. V gave up 0 bases and J gave up 5 bases, with 10 bases separating them. CDR3 in amino acids: CASGLVSGATGELFF. DNA for the CDR3: TGTGCTAGTGGTTTGGTATCAGGGGCGACCGGGGAGCTGTTTTTT.

The gene calls are TRBV5-6 and TRBJ1-5, with 8 bases aligning to TRBD1. V lost 4 bases, J lost 0 bases, and 15 bases stayed unmatched. The CDR3 spans 19 residues. Germline assignment: CDR1 SGHDT and CDR2 YYEEEE. CDR3 DNA: TGTGCCAGCAGCACCCATACCGGACAGGGCGAATATAGCAATCAGCCCCAGCATTTT. Translating gives CASSTHTGQGEYSNQPQHF.

CDR3 region: CAWSAGGYGETQYF. The CDR3 DNA reads as TGTGCCTGGAGTGCCGGCGGGTACGGAGAGACCCAGTACTTC. The rearrangement uses TRBV30 and TRBJ2-5; perhaps TRBD2 as D (5 bases). The germline CDR1 and CDR2 sequences are GTSNPN and SVGIG (reference sequence). This CDR3 contains 14 residues. V lost 1 base, J lost 4 bases, and 13 bases lay in between.

The chain joins TRBV7-6 to TRBJ1-1, with 7 bases aligning to TRBD1. V trimming: 5 bases; J trimming: 1 base; junction bases outside the gene matches: 10. The CDR3 runs to 16 residues. Germline-derived CDR1 and CDR2 are SGHVS and FNYEAQ. CDR3 in amino acids: CASSGAHRDRNTEAFF. The DNA for the CDR3 is TGTGCCAGCAGCGGAGCGCACCGGGACAGGAACACTGAAGCTTTCTTT.

This clone was counted a few times. This rearrangement joins TRBV15 to TRBJ1-4; D possibly corresponds to TRBD1 (5 bases). Trimming shortened V by 0 bases and J by 5 bases, and 16 bases separated the two germline ends. Germline V gives CDR1 LNHNV, CDR2 YYDKDF (reference sequence). The CDR3 has 17 residues. CDR3 in amino acids: CATSREVRAGLNEKLFF. CDR3 DNA: TGTGCCACCAGCAGAGAAGTTCGGGCAGGGTTAAATGAAAAACTGTTTTTT.

The chain carries TRBV2 and TRBJ2-7; D is unresolved. This CDR3 spans 13 amino acids. In germline, CDR1 is SNHLY, CDR2 FYNNEI. V was pared by 6 bases and J by 0 bases, with 9 bases between. As DNA, the CDR3 is TGTGCCAGCAGGGCCAGTAGCTCCTACGAGCAGTACTTC. This translates into CASRASSSYEQYF. Using reference TRBV2 and TRBJ2-7 for the parts outside the CDR3, the full variable domain is EPEVTQTPSHQVTQMGQEVILRCVPISNHLYFYWYRQILGQKVEFLVSFYNNEISEKSEIFDDQFSVERPDGSNFTLKIRSTKLEDSAMYFCASRASSSYEQYFGPGTRLTVT.

CDR3 DNA sequence: TGTGCCAGCAGTACGCAGGGGGCTGCTGGGGCCAACGTCCTGACTTTC. Protein sequence: CASSTQGAAGANVLTF. This chain uses TRBV6-6 with TRBJ2-6; 8 nucleotides match TRBD1. The CDR3 sequence is 16 residues long. Germline values: CDR1 MNHNY, CDR2 SVGAGI (reference sequence). V lost 5 bases to trimming and J lost 2 bases; unmatched junction nucleotides: 5.

The chain combines TRBV27 with TRBJ2-7, with TRBD2 matching 11 bases. Per the germline V gene, CDR1 is MNHEY and CDR2 is SMNVEV (reference sequence). V shed 6 bases and J 0 bases; nucleotides not matched to a gene: 4. The CDR3 totals 15 residues. CDR3 region: CASRVLAGGSYEQYF. CDR3 sequence (DNA): TGTGCCAGCAGAGTTCTAGCGGGAGGCTCCTACGAGCAGTACTTC.

This clone appeared many times. This chain links TRBV7-9 with TRBJ1-4, with TRBD1 identical over 8 bases. CDR1 and CDR2 (germline): SEHNR, FQNEAQ (reference sequence). After removal of 1 base from V and 8 bases from J, the junction contained 6 bases not matched to a gene. The CDR3 has 15 amino acids. The CDR3 bases are TGTGCCAGCAGCTTAGGGCAGGGGGCTTGGGAAAAACTGTTTTTT. Encoded protein: CASSLGQGAWEKLFF.

The rearrangement uses TRBV9 and TRBJ2-1, with D uncertain. V lost 0 bases and J 9 bases, leaving 10 bases between the germline ends. The CDR3 covers 13 residues. CDR1 and CDR2 from the germline V gene are SGDLS and YYNGEE. CDR3: CASSVAPSSEQFF. DNA of the CDR3: TGTGCCAGCAGCGTAGCCCCCTCGAGTGAGCAGTTCTTC.

This chain links TRBV19 with TRBJ2-1; TRBD2 agrees at 13 bases. Looked up from germline, CDR1 is LNHDA and CDR2 is SQIVND (reference sequence). Trimming took 1 base from V and 7 from J; bases not matched to a gene: 13. This CDR3 contains 19 residues. CDR3 DNA sequence: TGTGCCAGTAGTATAGCGGGGATCCCGACTAGCGGGAGGATAAATGAGCAGTTCTTC. This sequence encodes CASSIAGIPTSGRINEQFF.

The chain has TRBV7-2 and TRBJ2-7, with D possibly matching TRBD2 (6 bases). Trimming took 5 bases from V and 5 from J, leaving 16 bases between them. Germline values: CDR1 SGHTA, CDR2 FQGNSA. The CDR3 has 14 residues. The CDR3 bases are TGTGCCAGCAGCGAGGAGGGGCGGGGCCACGAGCAGTACTTC. It encodes CASSEEGRGHEQYF.

The CDR3 bases are TGTGCCAGCAGCTCTCCAGGGGACTACGAGCAGTACTTC. Its translation: CASSSPGDYEQYF. This chain connects TRBV5-5 to TRBJ2-7; D may be TRBD1 (6 bases). The V end lost 3 bases, the J end lost 3 bases, and 10 bases lay between the germline ends. Germline CDR1 and CDR2: SGHKS and YYEKEE (reference sequence). This CDR3 contains 13 residues.

The V call is TRBV11-2, the J call TRBJ1-5; 8 positions agree with TRBD1. Germline V gene sequence: CDR1 SGHAT, CDR2 FQNNGV. Losses at the gene ends were 5 bases for V and 0 bases for J; bases not matched to a gene: 15. The CDR3 runs to 19 residues. The CDR3 loop reads CASSTSGTGVYYSNQPQHF. In nucleotides, the CDR3 is TGTGCCAGCAGCACGTCCGGGACAGGAGTTTATTATAGCAATCAGCCCCAGCATTTT.